This passage covers 15 T cell receptor beta chains from one sample sequenced in a study of control samples from healthy donors and cancer patients. The assay was immunoSEQ multiplex PCR, and TCRdb's table has in-frame clones only and misses some. The data contain 150,000 to 200,000 clones, 94% of them singletons. Material for sequencing was PBMCs. These TCRs come from a man in his sixties with colorectal cancer.

V usage is TRBV3-1 (or the pseudogene TRBV3-2) and J usage is TRBJ1-4; 8 bases line up with TRBD1. The junction had 8 bases not matched to a gene; V was cut back by 0 bases and J by 5 bases. CDR3 length: 17 amino acids. CDR1 is LGHDT and CDR2 is YNNKEL in the germline V gene (reference sequence). The CDR3 DNA follows: TGTGCCAGCAGCCAAGAAATGTTTAGGGACAGGAATGAAAAACTGTTTTTT. Translation: CASSQEMFRDRNEKLFF.

The rearrangement uses TRBV9 and TRBJ2-1; 9 nucleotides line up with TRBD2. The germline V gene encodes CDR1 SGDLS and CDR2 YYNGEE. CDR3 length equals 16 residues. Unmatched junction bases numbered 5, after V lost 0 bases and J lost 4 bases. The CDR3 nucleotides read TGTGCCAGCAGCGTAGGGGGTAGCGGGGGTTACAATGAGCAGTTCTTC. Protein product: CASSVGGSGGYNEQFF.

CDR3 amino acids: CASSPPTIKETQYF. For the CDR3, the DNA is TGTGCCAGCTCACCACCGACCATAAAAGAGACCCAGTACTTC. The chain employs TRBV18 and TRBJ2-5, with D unclear. There are 14 residues in the CDR3. Germline V gene sequence: CDR1 KGHSH, CDR2 LQKENI. The V gene lost 0 bases and the J gene lost 3 bases, with 8 bases spanning the gap.

This chain connects TRBV7-9 to TRBJ1-1; 9 nucleotides align to TRBD1. The trim removed 3 bases at V and 2 bases at J, leaving 1 base unmatched. CDR1 SEHNR and CDR2 FQNEAQ come from the germline V gene (reference sequence). The CDR3 has 14 residues. The DNA of the CDR3 is TGTGCCAGCAGCTTTACAGGGGGCAACACTGAAGCTTTCTTT. This codes for CASSFTGGNTEAFF.

The chain couples TRBV5-1 to TRBJ1-1, with D perhaps TRBD1 (6 bases). The V end lost 1 base, the J end lost 0 bases, and 13 bases lay between the germline ends. The germline V gene has CDR1 SGHRS and CDR2 YFSETQ. This CDR3 contains 16 residues. CDR3 sequence (DNA): TGCGCCAGCAGCTTGAGGTCAGGGGCTTTGAACACTGAAGCTTTCTTT. Its protein is CASSLRSGALNTEAFF.

The chain is built from TRBV5-1 and TRBJ2-7; D not resolved. CDR1 and CDR2 (germline): SGHRS, YFSETQ. The CDR3 is 14 amino acids. Trimming removed 6 bases from V and 2 bases from J, with 15 bases in between. CDR3 residues: CASKASGATYEQYF. CDR3 DNA sequence: TGCGCCAGCAAAGCTTCCGGCGCTACCTACGAGCAGTACTTC.

V and J are TRBV6-1 and TRBJ2-3; the D gene is possibly TRBD1 (6 bases). The CDR3 contains 14 residues. Per the germline V gene, CDR1 is MNHNS and CDR2 is SASEGT. V lost 3 bases and J lost 2, with 9 bases in between. The CDR3 here is CASSDPGATDTQYF. The CDR3, as DNA: TGTGCCAGCAGTGATCCAGGGGCCACAGATACGCAGTATTTT.

The rearrangement uses TRBV5-1 and TRBJ2-3; D is perhaps TRBD1 or TRBD2 (5 bases each). Germline lookup yields CDR1 SGHRS and CDR2 YFSETQ. This CDR3 is built from 13 residues. V lost 6 bases and J lost 3, with 11 bases in between. For the CDR3, the DNA is TGCGCCAGCACGCGCAGGGAGACAGATACGCAGTATTTT. This encodes CASTRRETDTQYF.

The J gene is TRBJ2-3, the V gene TRBV18; D is undetermined. CDR1 is KGHSH, CDR2 LQKENI, per germline. The CDR3 spans 15 residues. V lost 2 bases to trimming and J lost 2 bases, with 11 bases between them. DNA for the CDR3: TGTGCCAGCTCACCAAGACTGGAAAACACAGATACGCAGTATTTT. Translating gives CASSPRLENTDTQYF. The full variable domain, in which reference TRBV18 and TRBJ2-3 provide the parts outside the CDR3, is NAGVMQNPRHLVRRRGQEARLRCSPMKGHSHVYWYRQLPEEGLKFMVYLQKENIIDESGMPKERFSAEFPKEGPSILRIQQVVRGDSAAYFCASSPRLENTDTQYFGPGTRLTVL.

The genes are TRBV5-5 and TRBJ2-7; D unresolved. Looked up from germline, CDR1 is SGHKS and CDR2 is YYEKEE (reference sequence). Trimming removed 4 bases at V and 0 bases at J, with 5 bases between. This CDR3 spans 12 amino acids. CDR3 nucleotide sequence: TGTGCCAGCAGCACGGCCTCCTACGAGCAGTACTTC. Translating it yields CASSTASYEQYF.

The rearrangement uses TRBV9 and TRBJ2-4; possibly TRBD1 for D (6 bases). From germline, CDR1 is SGDLS and CDR2 YYNGEE. CDR3 length: 13 amino acids. V was cut by 2 bases and J by 8 bases, with 11 bases left in between. The CDR3 here is CASSVGPGDIQYF. CDR3 coding DNA: TGTGCCAGCAGCGTTGGTCCAGGGGACATTCAGTACTTC.

This clone was observed a single time. The chain couples TRBV11-2 to TRBJ2-1, with TRBD2 matching 10 bases. The CDR3 spans 14 residues. V was clipped by 8 bases and J by 9 bases; unmatched bases: 10. The germline CDR1 and CDR2 sequences are SGHAT and FQNNGV. DNA of the CDR3: TGTGCCAGCGTTTCTAGCGGGGGAGCGGCTGAGCAGTTCTTC. Residues: CASVSSGGAAEQFF.

The chain has TRBV11-2 and TRBJ1-1; no clear D. V was cut by 1 base and J by 10 bases, with 7 bases left in between. The germline V gene encodes CDR1 SGHAT and CDR2 FQNNGV. This CDR3 contains 11 residues. The CDR3 DNA follows: TGTGCCAGCAGCTTAGCCAGTCTAGCTTTCTTT. Translating it yields CASSLASLAFF.

The CDR3, as DNA: TGTGCCTGGGCTGGGACAGGGGCATCTGAAGCTTTCTTT. This translates into CAWAGTGASEAFF. The V gene is TRBV30, the J gene TRBJ1-1; 10 nucleotides line up with TRBD1. The CDR3 runs 13 residues. CDR1 GTSNPN and CDR2 SVGIG come from the germline V gene (reference sequence). Losses at the gene ends were 5 bases for V and 6 bases for J; bases not matched to a gene: 6. The variable domain in full, completed from reference TRBV30 and TRBJ1-1, reads SQTIHQWPATLVQPVGSPLSLECTVEGTSNPNLYWYRQAAGRGLQLLFYSVGIGQISSEVPQNLSASRPQDRQFILSSKKLLLSDSGFYLCAWAGTGASEAFFGQGTRLTVV.

The rearrangement uses TRBV19 and TRBJ1-5; TRBD1 matches 8 bases. With V trimmed by 2 bases and J by 7 bases, 10 bases remained unmatched. Germline CDR1 LNHDA, CDR2 SQIVND (reference sequence). This CDR3 comprises 16 residues. The CDR3 bases are TGTGCCAGTAGTATAAAACCCCGGACAGGGACGCAGCCCCAGCATTTT. It encodes CASSIKPRTGTQPQHF.